This T cell receptor (beta chain) was documented in a study of blood T cell repertoires in COVID-19. This table comes from immunoSEQ multiplex PCR, and its TCRdb copy is limited to in-frame clones, with some not included. The profile shows roughly 260,000 clones, 85% to 90% of them singletons. J was trimmed by 1 base and V by 0 bases; bases with no gene match: 5. In germline, CDR1 is WNHNN, CDR2 SYGVQD (reference sequence). The length of the CDR3 is 18 residues. The chain uses TRBV10-1 and TRBJ2-2, with 10 bases that match TRBD2. The source material was peripheral blood. This sequence was found in a woman aged 35 to 49 with acute or convalescent COVID-19. The CDR3 loop reads CASSESGLAGENTGELFF. As DNA, the CDR3 is TGCGCCAGCAGTGAGTCCGGGCTAGCGGGGGAGAACACCGGGGAGCTGTTTTTT.